A selection of T cell receptor beta chains follows, all from one sample in a study of persistence of HIV-infected CD4 T cells. Their recognized antigens are unknown. Method: immunoSEQ multiplex PCR; TCRdb's copy keeps in-frame clones and lacks some. The data show 64,000 or so clones, 65% to 75% seen once. Specimen: CD4+ T cells sorted from PBMCs after roughly 20-hour stimulation, collected from a patient who received antiretroviral therapy. The receptors derive from an adult man with HIV who was CMV-seropositive. The CDR3 runs from the conserved cysteine through the conserved F or W. Fields, in order: J gene, V gene, D gene, CDR3 length, clone size, CDR3 DNA, CDR3 protein. A D gene is named only where the DNA matches it firmly. Some rows have no size entry. The others give once, few or many, or a class for an expanded clone.

TRBJ1-2	TRBV6-5	NA	13	NA	TGTGCCAGCAGTTCACTCATCCGGGGTGGCTACACCTTC	CASSSLIRGGYTF
TRBJ2-6	TRBV6-5	NA	15	NA	TGTGCCAGCAGACTCTTTAGTACTGGGGCCAACGTCCTGACTTTC	CASRLFSTGANVLTF
TRBJ2-1	TRBV25-1	NA	16	NA	TGTGCCAGCAGTGCAATAGGTAAGAGTGGCAGCCGTGAGCAGTTCTTC	CASSAIGKSGSREQFF
TRBJ2-3	TRBV18	TRBD1	14	NA	TGTGCCAGCTCACAGACAGGGGGCCGAGATACGCAGTATTTT	CASSQTGGRDTQYF
TRBJ2-7	TRBV4-1	NA	15	once	TGCGCCAGCAGCCAAGAAACGACAAGGAACCAAAAGCAGTACTTC	CASSQETTRNQKQYF
TRBJ1-2	TRBV6-5	NA	15	NA	TGTGCCAGCAGGCAAACCGGGACGGAAAACTATGGCTACACCTTC	CASRQTGTENYGYTF
TRBJ1-3	TRBV5-1	NA	14	NA	TGCGCCAGCAGCTTGACAGACTCTGGAAACACCATATATTTT	CASSLTDSGNTIYF
TRBJ2-3	TRBV6-1	NA	14	NA	TGTGCCAGCAGTGACAGGGCCGGCACAGATACGCAGTATTTT	CASSDRAGTDTQYF
TRBJ1-3	TRBV7-2	NA	16	NA	TGTGCCAGCAGCTTCGGATTAGGGGGCTCTGGAAACACCATATATTTT	CASSFGLGGSGNTIYF
TRBJ2-1	TRBV20-1	NA	14	NA	TGCAGTGCTAGTGGGGGCTACTCCTACAATGAGCAGTTCTTC	CSASGGYSYNEQFF
TRBJ1-4	TRBV19	TRBD1	15	NA	TGTGCCAGTAGGGGACAGGCCACAACTAATGAAAAACTGTTTTTT	CASRGQATTNEKLFF
TRBJ2-7	TRBV18	TRBD1	15	NA	TGTGCCAGCTCGGATGGGACAGTTAGCTCCTACGAGCAGTACTTC	CASSDGTVSSYEQYF
TRBJ2-4	TRBV6-5	TRBD1	14	NA	TGTGCCAGCAGGGGACAGGGAGGGAAAAACATTCAGTACTTC	CASRGQGGKNIQYF
TRBJ2-3	TRBV3-1/TRBV3-2	TRBD1	15	NA	TGTGCCAGCAGCTCGCGGACAGGGGGAAGAGATACGCAGTATTTT	CASSSRTGGRDTQYF
TRBJ1-3	TRBV6-1	NA	17	NA	TGTGCCAGCAGTGAAAAAATGACCTCCGGGAGGGGAAACACCATATATTTT	CASSEKMTSGRGNTIYF
TRBJ2-7	TRBV6-5	TRBD1	14	once	TGTGCCAGCAGTCTGGGACAGGGTGATTACGAGCAGTACTTC	CASSLGQGDYEQYF
TRBJ1-2	TRBV6-5	NA	12	few	TGTGCCAGCAGTTACTCGAGTTATGGCTACACCTTC	CASSYSSYGYTF
TRBJ1-3	TRBV19	NA	11	NA	TGTGCCAGTAGGGACGGCTACACCATATATTTT	CASRDGYTIYF
TRBJ1-1	TRBV11-1	NA	13	NA	TGTGCCAGCAGCTTAGAGAGGAACACTGAAGCTTTCTTT	CASSLERNTEAFF
TRBJ1-5	TRBV28	NA	15	NA	TGTGCCAGCAGTTTACAGGGAGAGGTATATCAGCCCCAGCATTTT	CASSLQGEVYQPQHF
TRBJ1-1	TRBV20-1	NA	10	few	TGCAGTGCTAGGGTTGGGGAAGCTTTCTTT	CSARVGEAFF
TRBJ2-6	TRBV3-1/TRBV3-2	NA	20	NA	TGTGCCAGCAGCCCCCCCCTGGGGGGACAGAGAGACTCTGGGGCCAACGTCCTGACTTTC	CASSPPLGGQRDSGANVLTF
TRBJ1-1	TRBV15	NA	15	NA	TGTGCCACCAGTTTTGAGGGATACAGGAACACTGAAGCTTTCTTT	CATSFEGYRNTEAFF
TRBJ1-1	TRBV6-6	TRBD1	12	NA	TGTGCCAGCAGTTATGGACAGGCTGAAGCTTTCTTT	CASSYGQAEAFF
TRBJ2-2	TRBV5-1	NA	15	NA	TGCGCCAGCAGCCCCCTGAGGCAGGGCCCGGGGGAGCTGTTTTTT	CASSPLRQGPGELFF
TRBJ1-2	TRBV28	NA	12	NA	TGTGCCAGCCGGGACCAGGGGAGAGGCTACACCTTC	CASRDQGRGYTF
TRBJ1-3	TRBV6-5	NA	16	NA	TGTGCCAGCAGTTACCGGAGAGGATCAGAGGGAAACACCATATATTTT	CASSYRRGSEGNTIYF
TRBJ2-7	TRBV6-5	NA	13	NA	TGTGCCAGCACCCTAACGGCGGGGTTCGAGCAGTACTTC	CASTLTAGFEQYF
TRBJ1-1	TRBV18	NA	16	few	TGTGCCAGCTCACCAACACGACGGCTTGAGAACACTGAAGCTTTCTTT	CASSPTRRLENTEAFF
TRBJ2-3	TRBV4-1	TRBD2	16	NA	TGCGCCAGCAGCTTAACTAGCGGGGGTGGGACAGATACGCAGTATTTT	CASSLTSGGGTDTQYF
TRBJ1-1	TRBV28	NA	14	NA	TGTGCCACCTCAGGCTGGCGAATGAACACTGAAGCTTTCTTT	CATSGWRMNTEAFF
TRBJ2-7	TRBV10-3	NA	13	NA	TGTGCCATCAGTCCAGCTTCCGTCTACGAGCAGTACTTC	CAISPASVYEQYF
TRBJ2-7	TRBV7-2	NA	13	NA	TGTGCCAGCAGTTCGCGACGGGCCTACGAGCAGTACTTC	CASSSRRAYEQYF
TRBJ1-1	TRBV15	TRBD1	15	NA	TGTGCCACCAGCTGGGGGACAGGGGAGAGCACTGAAGCTTTCTTT	CATSWGTGESTEAFF
TRBJ1-1	TRBV10-1	NA	12	NA	TGCGCCAGCAACAGGATGAACACTGAAGCTTTCTTT	CASNRMNTEAFF
TRBJ1-6	TRBV5-4	NA	15	NA	TGTGCCAGCAGTTATACAGGGTCCTCAAATTCACCCCTCCACTTT	CASSYTGSSNSPLHF
TRBJ2-3	TRBV6-4	NA	12	NA	TGTGCCAGCAGTGGCCCAGGGGGGACGCAGTATTTT	CASSGPGGTQYF
TRBJ2-1	TRBV5-5	NA	12	NA	TGTGCCAGCAGCTTTAACTCCTATGAGCAGTTCTTC	CASSFNSYEQFF
TRBJ1-3	TRBV3-1/TRBV3-2	NA	13	NA	TGTGCCAGCAGCCAAGGGACGGGAAACACCATATATTTT	CASSQGTGNTIYF
TRBJ1-2	TRBV18	NA	15	NA	TGTGCCAGCTCACCCCCCGGAGGAGCCCACTATGGCTACACCTTC	CASSPPGGAHYGYTF
TRBJ2-7	TRBV28	NA	13	few	TGTGCCAGCATTCAGACAGGGAGGTACGAGCAGTACTTC	CASIQTGRYEQYF
TRBJ2-7	TRBV19	NA	11	NA	TGTGCCAGTAAGGGGGACTACGAGCAGTACTTC	CASKGDYEQYF
TRBJ1-1	TRBV20-1	NA	10	NA	TGCAGTGCCTCCCGGGCTGAAGCTTTCTTT	CSASRAEAFF
TRBJ2-1	TRBV9	NA	16	once	TGTGCCAGCAGCCCTCGTGGGGACACAGCCTACAATGAGCAGTTCTTC	CASSPRGDTAYNEQFF
TRBJ1-2	TRBV6-5	NA	15	NA	TGTGCCAGCACCATTGGAGGAGGCGGATTCTATGGCTACACCTTC	CASTIGGGGFYGYTF
TRBJ2-2	TRBV27	TRBD1	16	NA	TGTGCCAGCAGCCATAGGACAGGCCTAAACACCGGGGAGCTGTTTTTT	CASSHRTGLNTGELFF
TRBJ2-7	TRBV11-2	NA	14	once	TGTGCCAGCAGCGCGAGCTCAGATTCCTACGAGCAGTACTTC	CASSASSDSYEQYF
TRBJ1-1	TRBV3-1/TRBV3-2	NA	16	NA	TGTGCCAGCAGCCAAGATCTCCGACCCCGAGGCACTGAAGCTTTCTTT	CASSQDLRPRGTEAFF
TRBJ2-3	TRBV2	TRBD2	15	few	TGTGCCAGCAGTGTACTCAGCGGGGGCACAGATACGCAGTATTTT	CASSVLSGGTDTQYF
TRBJ1-1	TRBV6-6	TRBD1	15	NA	TGTGCCAGCAGTTTTGATAACAGGGGGAATACTGAAGCTTTCTTT	CASSFDNRGNTEAFF
TRBJ1-1	TRBV12-3/TRBV12-4	NA	13	NA	TGTGCCAGCAGCTTGAGGACCGCCCAGCGAGCTTTCTTT	CASSLRTAQRAFF
TRBJ1-1	TRBV5-6	NA	13	NA	TGTGCCAGCCGGACAGTCATGAACACTGAAGCTTTCTTT	CASRTVMNTEAFF
TRBJ1-6	TRBV18	TRBD1	16	NA	TGTGCCAGCTCACCGACTATTGGACAGGGTAATTCACCCCTCCACTTT	CASSPTIGQGNSPLHF
TRBJ1-6	TRBV3-1/TRBV3-2	NA	14	few	TGTGCCAGCCAGGAAAGCTCCTATAATTCACCCCTCCACTTT	CASQESSYNSPLHF
TRBJ2-7	TRBV3-1/TRBV3-2	NA	14	NA	TGTGCCAGCAGCCAAGACAGCGTCCCCTACGAGCAGTACTTC	CASSQDSVPYEQYF
TRBJ1-4	TRBV9	NA	14	NA	TGTGCCAGCAGCGGGGGGACGGAGGAGGAAAAACTGTTTTTT	CASSGGTEEEKLFF
TRBJ2-7	TRBV6-6	TRBD1	15	NA	TGTGCCAGCAGAAAAGAGGGACAGGGCAAATACGAGCAGTACTTC	CASRKEGQGKYEQYF
TRBJ1-2	TRBV4-2	NA	14	NA	TGTGCCAGCAGCCTGGACAGCACTAACTATGGCTACACCTTC	CASSLDSTNYGYTF
TRBJ1-1	TRBV6-5	NA	15	few	TGTGCCAGCAGCTATAACGGGCGGGCCGCTAATGAAGCTTTCTTT	CASSYNGRAANEAFF